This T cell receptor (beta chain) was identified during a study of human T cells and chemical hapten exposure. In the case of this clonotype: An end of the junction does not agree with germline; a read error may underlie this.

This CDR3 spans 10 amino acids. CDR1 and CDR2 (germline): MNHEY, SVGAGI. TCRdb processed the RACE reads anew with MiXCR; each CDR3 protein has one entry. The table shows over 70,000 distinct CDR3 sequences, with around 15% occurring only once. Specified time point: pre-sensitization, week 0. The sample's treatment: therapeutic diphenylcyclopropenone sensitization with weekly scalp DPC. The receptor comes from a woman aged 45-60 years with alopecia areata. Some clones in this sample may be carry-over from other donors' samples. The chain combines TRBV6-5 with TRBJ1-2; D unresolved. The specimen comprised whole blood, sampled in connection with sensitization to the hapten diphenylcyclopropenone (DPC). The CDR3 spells CASSCGQNSF. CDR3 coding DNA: TGTGCCAGCAGTTGCGGGCAGAATTCCTTC.